These 17 T cell receptor beta chains originate from one sample sequenced in a study of T cell repertoires in MIS-A myocarditis. Using immunoSEQ multiplex PCR, the repertoire was profiled, and TCRdb retains in-frame clones only, with some absent. Here the sample spans 14,000 to 15,000 clones, just under 75% being singletons. Sequencing input: left ventricle heart tissue obtained at autopsy. The receptors were gathered from a man between 18 and 29 years old with fulminant myocarditis from multisystem inflammatory syndrome in adults (MIS-A) after COVID-19.

The chain employs TRBV6-2 or TRBV6-3 and TRBJ2-7, with 7 bases fitting TRBD1. The germline gives CDR1 MNHEY, CDR2 SVGEGT. J gave up 3 bases and V 4 bases, and 3 bases lay outside the gene matches. This CDR3 is 13 amino acids long. This CDR3 is CASSWGQNYEQYF. The DNA of the CDR3 is TGTGCCAGCAGTTGGGGACAGAACTACGAGCAGTACTTC.

This clone was counted between two and nine times. CDR3 nucleotides: TGTGCCAGTAGTATGGGGGTCTCTGGAAACACCATATATTTT. Residues: CASSMGVSGNTIYF. This chain connects TRBV19 to TRBJ1-3; a weak D match, TRBD1 (5 bases). The CDR3 spans 14 residues. Trimming stripped 3 bases from V and 0 bases from J, with 6 bases between. CDR1 is LNHDA and CDR2 is SQIVND in the germline V gene (reference sequence).

The chain joins TRBV28 to TRBJ1-1; TRBD1 matches 7 bases. V dropped 5 bases and J dropped 3; count of bases not matched to a gene: 18. Germline V gene data show CDR1 as MDHEN and CDR2 as SYDVKM. There are 18 residues in the CDR3. This CDR3 is CASSPILIRQGSHTEAFF. The CDR3 DNA follows: TGTGCCAGCAGTCCCATCCTTATACGACAGGGATCCCACACTGAAGCTTTCTTT.

V gene TRBV5-6 combines with J gene TRBJ2-3; the D is unclear. Germline-derived CDR1 and CDR2 are SGHDT and YYEEEE. The CDR3 spans 12 residues. Trimming stripped 5 bases from V and 7 bases from J, with 11 bases between. The CDR3, as DNA: TGTGCCAGCAGTGTGGCCAGGTATACGCAGTATTTT. This sequence encodes CASSVARYTQYF.

This clone appeared once. This chain links TRBV11-3 with TRBJ2-1; TRBD2 aligns across 13 bases. Trimming took 5 bases from V and 0 from J; bases not matched to a gene: 10. Germline lookup yields CDR1 SGHNT and CDR2 YENEEA. This CDR3 spans 19 amino acids. In DNA form, the CDR3 reads TGTGCCAGCAGCGACCAATCCACTAGCGGGGGGGCCTCCTACAATGAGCAGTTCTTC. This sequence encodes CASSDQSTSGGASYNEQFF.

This sequence joins TRBV6-5 and TRBJ2-3; TRBD1 matches at 9 bases. The V segment lost 7 bases and the J segment 4 bases; nucleotides outside the gene matches: 3. CDR1 and CDR2 (germline): MNHEY, SVGAGI. The CDR3 consists of 13 residues. CDR3 loop: CASNTGGPDTQYF. CDR3 nucleotide sequence: TGTGCCAGCAATACAGGGGGCCCAGATACGCAGTATTTT.

This chain's CDR3 is CASSQGVLHYYNEQFF. In nucleotides, the CDR3 is TGTGCCAGCAGCCAAGGGGTTCTCCACTATTACAATGAGCAGTTCTTC. V usage is TRBV14 and J usage is TRBJ2-1, with D uncertain. Trimming removed 1 base from V and 4 bases from J, with 14 bases in between. Germline values: CDR1 SGHDN, CDR2 FVKESK. The CDR3 consists of 16 residues.

The chain has TRBV7-2 and TRBJ2-2; no clear D. Germline V lookup: CDR1 SGHTA, CDR2 FQGNSA. The CDR3 has 14 amino acids. The V end was cut by 3 bases, the J end by 5 bases, with 10 bases between. The CDR3 spells CASSFQSRTGELFF. The CDR3 coding sequence is TGTGCCAGCAGCTTCCAGTCTCGGACCGGGGAGCTGTTTTTT. The variable domain in full, completed from reference TRBV7-2 and TRBJ2-2, reads GAGVSQSPSNKVTEKGKDVELRCDPISGHTALYWYRQSLGQGLEFLIYFQGNSAPDKSGLPSDRFSAERTGGSVSTLTIQRTQQEDSAVYLCASSFQSRTGELFFGEGSRLTVL.

The chain combines TRBV12-3 or TRBV12-4 with TRBJ1-1; D is uncertain. This CDR3 region has 11 residues. The ends were cut back, 6 bases at V and 8 bases at J, with 10 bases in the middle. The CDR3 sequence is CASSRSYEAFF. The CDR3 bases are TGTGCCAGCAGCCGCTCATACGAAGCTTTCTTT.

The chain couples TRBV7-9 to TRBJ2-2; tentatively, D is TRBD1 (5 bases). The CDR3 length is 15 residues. V lost 2 bases, J lost 7 bases, and 14 bases lay in between. From germline, CDR1 is SEHNR and CDR2 FQNEAQ (reference sequence). CDR3 nucleotides: TGTGCCAGCAGCTTATTGGCAGGGTTCGGCGGGGAGCTGTTTTTT. Translated: CASSLLAGFGGELFF.

V usage is TRBV27 and J usage is TRBJ2-7, with 7 bases matching TRBD2. Looked up from germline, CDR1 is MNHEY and CDR2 is SMNVEV (reference sequence). The CDR3 is made up of 14 amino acids. Losses at the gene ends were 9 bases for V and 1 base for J; bases not matched to a gene: 9. CDR3 amino acids: CASGDGGLSYEQYF. In DNA form, the CDR3 reads TGTGCCAGTGGTGACGGGGGGTTATCCTACGAGCAGTACTTC.

This chain connects TRBV9 to TRBJ1-1, with 8 bases that match TRBD1. Trimming removed 3 bases from V and 4 bases from J; junction bases left unmatched: 2. The CDR3 sequence is 13 residues long. The germline V gene has CDR1 SGDLS and CDR2 YYNGEE. CDR3 bases: TGTGCCAGCAGCGCCGGGACAGGCACTGAAGCTTTCTTT. It translates to CASSAGTGTEAFF.

The genes are TRBV6-5 and TRBJ2-7, with a tentative D call TRBD1 (6 bases). The length of the CDR3 is 14 residues. The V gene's germline CDR1 is MNHEY and CDR2 SVGAGI. The V gene lost 5 bases and the J gene lost 8 bases, with 19 bases spanning the gap. CDR3 coding DNA: TGTGCCAGCAGTAGCCGATCTACAGGGCTGCAGCAGTACTTC. This sequence encodes CASSSRSTGLQQYF.

The genes are TRBV7-9 and TRBJ1-3, with D unclear. There are 17 residues in the CDR3. Trimming took 3 bases from V and 4 from J, leaving 19 bases between them. Germline V CDR1 and CDR2: SEHNR, FQNEAQ (reference sequence). CDR3 sequence: CASSLDGSPAAGNTIYF. In nucleotides, the CDR3 is TGTGCCAGCAGCTTGGACGGGTCCCCTGCCGCCGGAAACACCATATATTTT.

The chain couples TRBV7-2 to TRBJ1-6; tentatively, D is TRBD1 (6 bases). Trimming took off 3 bases at V and 10 bases at J, with 16 bases between the two ends. Germline V lookup: CDR1 SGHTA, CDR2 FQGNSA. This CDR3 has 15 residues. The CDR3 region is CASSFRAGQGSPLHF. The CDR3 DNA sequence: TGTGCCAGCAGCTTTCGTGCGGGTCAGGGGTCACCCCTCCACTTT.

The chain carries TRBV11-3 and TRBJ2-1, with D uncertain. V shed 4 bases and J shed 4 bases, with 11 bases lying between them. CDR1 and CDR2 from the germline V gene are SGHNT and YENEEA. The CDR3 is 14 residues long. The CDR3 DNA reads TGTGCCAGCAGCTCTACTGGTTATTACAATGAGCAGTTCTTC. The encoded protein is CASSSTGYYNEQFF.

This chain uses TRBV4-3 with TRBJ2-7; 10 positions agree with TRBD1. Germline V gene lookup returns CDR1 LGHNA and CDR2 YSLEER. V shed 3 bases and J 4 bases; nucleotides not matched to a gene: 3. The CDR3 runs 14 residues. In DNA form, the CDR3 reads TGCGCCAGCAGCCAGGACAGGGGGAGGTACGAGCAGTACTTC. This translates into CASSQDRGRYEQYF.